This TCR beta chain originates from a study of T cell repertoires in cytomegalovirus infection. As for the study in general: An indication of both CMV infection and matching HLA type came from public TCR beta signatures.

TCRdb ran MiXCR on the reads and lists one entry per CDR3 protein. The table shows about 230,000 distinct CDR3 sequences, with 22% occurring only once. This clonotype appeared a few times. Its antigen is currently unknown. This CDR3 spans 17 amino acids. V dropped 2 bases and J dropped 5; count of bases not matched to a gene: 9. In germline, CDR1 is MNHEY, CDR2 SVGAGI. Study-wide results and limits: What dominated the ex vivo response were HLA-C-restricted CMV-specific TCR beta clonotypes. Carriage of CMV together with the relevant HLA was identifiable through cumulative public TCR beta family frequency.

The sequencing input was CD8+ T cells from PBMCs. The clonotype was recovered from a human donor in good health (CMV status not recorded). Some clones in this sample may be carry-over from other donors' samples. The chain recombines TRBV6-5 with TRBJ2-1, with 10 bases identical to TRBD2. The CDR3 protein is CASSYVLAGVGNNEQFF. CDR3 sequence (DNA): TGTGCCAGCAGTTACGTTCTAGCGGGGGTCGGTAACAATGAGCAGTTCTTC.